This T cell receptor beta chain is from a study of T-cell reconstitution after alpha-beta-depleted transplantation in children. CDR3 size: 14 residues. From germline, CDR1 is MDHEN and CDR2 SYDVKM. V was cut by 9 bases and J by 0 bases, with 12 bases left in between. About this clonotype itself: Antigen specificity is unknown.

It was with unique molecular identifiers that the TCRbeta library was prepared. Each CDR3 protein gets one entry after TCRdb re-called the PCR reads with MiXCR. The table has about 200,000 distinct CDR3 sequences, approximately 8.4% seen once; the top ten hold approximately 34%. Study results and caveats: Where some patients showed high TCRbeta diversity at day 60, it came from recipient T cells and thymic progenitors that had survived.

This receptor was obtained from a male patient aged 2 to 9 who had a stem cell transplant for acute myeloid leukemia, so the T cells may come from the graft donor. The sample was PBMCs, mostly from graft donor cells, taken 360 days after TCRalphabeta/CD19-depleted stem cell transplant. This chain uses TRBV28 with TRBJ1-3; D is unresolved. DNA of the CDR3: TGTGCCAGTACCCCGTGGACCTCTGGAAACACCATATATTTT. Translating gives CASTPWTSGNTIYF.